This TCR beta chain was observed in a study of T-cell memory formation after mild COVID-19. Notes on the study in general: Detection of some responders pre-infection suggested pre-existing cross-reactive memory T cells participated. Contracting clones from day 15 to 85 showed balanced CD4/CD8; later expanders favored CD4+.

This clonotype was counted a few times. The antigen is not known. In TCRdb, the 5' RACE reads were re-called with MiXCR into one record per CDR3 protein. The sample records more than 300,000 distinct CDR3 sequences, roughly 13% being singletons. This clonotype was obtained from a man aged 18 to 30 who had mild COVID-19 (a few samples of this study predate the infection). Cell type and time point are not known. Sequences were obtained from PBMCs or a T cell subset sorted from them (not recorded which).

The CDR3 DNA is TGCGCCAGCAGCCCCACAGGGGGCGCGGGCACAGATACGCAGTATTTT. Protein sequence: CASSPTGGAGTDTQYF. V is TRBV4-1 and J is TRBJ2-3; 9 bases line up with TRBD1. CDR3 length equals 16 residues. From germline, CDR1 is MGHRA and CDR2 YSYEKL. Trimming removed 4 bases from V and 1 base from J; junction bases left unmatched: 6.